The present TCR beta chain was sequenced within a study of T cells in localized non-small cell lung cancer. Data came from immunoSEQ multiplex PCR; TCRdb stores just in-frame clones and leaves some out. The data contain 13,000 or so clones, roughly 87% of them seen just once; the ten biggest clones take up 2.5% to 3%. The V gene lost 5 bases and the J gene lost 5 bases, with 22 bases spanning the gap. This CDR3 spans 18 amino acids. Germline V lookup: CDR1 LGHNA, CDR2 YSLEER. This rearrangement joins TRBV4-3 to TRBJ2-6; D gene ambiguous. Sequenced here: peripheral blood mononuclear cells, sampled before any cancer treatment. The origin of this receptor is a man aged 40 to 70 with stage III lung adenocarcinoma. The CDR3 loop reads CASSSRQGRQSRANVLTF. The CDR3 bases are TGCGCCAGCAGCTCGAGGCAAGGACGTCAAAGTCGGGCCAACGTCCTGACTTTC.